This T cell receptor (beta chain) was sequenced during a study of blood T cell repertoires in COVID-19 (dated by TCRdb to 2018 to 2020). Study-wide context: The collaborator samples originated in the United States, Italy and Spain and spanned the acute and convalescent phases of COVID-19. Where available, HLA class I and class II types were taken from metadata supplied by the sample provider and were not determined by assay-based typing. The material from the prospective study consisted of cDNA or gDNA derived from T cells, B-cell-depleted T cells, or PBMCs. Samples were obtained from the ongoing ImmuneRACE study (first 160 participants) and from over 1,000 subjects provided by 6 global collaborators. Deeply sampled blood TCRbeta repertoires from subjects exposed to, actively infected with, or recovered from COVID-19 were included in the dataset. A freely available public database, intended as a resource for researchers studying the immune response to SARS-CoV-2, is where the repertoires were released. A de-identified subject ID, COVID-19 status, age in years and sex were almost always included in the sample metadata.

Each collaborating institution followed its own protocols to collect whole blood in K2EDTA tubes. For TCRbeta analysis, collaborator samples were shipped as frozen whole blood, as isolated PBMCs, or as DNA extracted from either sample type. Notes on this clone: What this receptor recognizes is not known. Base qualities are not provided; no much larger clone lies one nucleotide away.

CDR1 and CDR2 (LNHDA, SQIVND) derive from the germline V gene (reference sequence). The junction shows trimming of 0 bases on V and 1 base on J, plus 16 bases between the germline ends. From the cysteine up to the phenylalanine, the CDR3 has a length of 18 residues. Solely the CDR3 DNA is kept, with 54 bases framed from the first base. TCRbeta CDR3 regions were amplified from genomic DNA using the immunoSEQ Assay, a bias-controlled multiplex PCR. The original methods were these. Within the assay, amplification of reference gene primers was used to estimate how many nucleated cells each sample contained. To quantify the absolute abundance of each unique TCRbeta CDR3 rearrangement, sequence reads were collapsed and filtered. For each sample, productive Simpson clonality was calculated as the square root of Simpson's diversity index across productive rearrangements. TCRdb took over this immuneACCESS table, retaining in-frame rearrangements with V and J assigned. Such tables are incomplete; in checked studies, under half of the missing clones stem from an unresolved V gene, and the remainder is unexplained. V and J calls and clone size are copied from that table; D and trimming were computed from the DNA. In all, the sample holds 100,000 or so clones, and 91% of those were seen once. The top ten clonotypes cover 15% to 20% of the sample.

The full study reports these points: Clinical and demographic metadata were provided uncurated, with the amount varying by source and participant.

Rearrangement joined TRBV19 to TRBJ2-1, and perhaps TRBD1 as D gene, on 5 matching bases. The TCR comes from a man between 50 and 59 years old with acute or convalescent COVID-19. The specimen sequenced was peripheral blood. Read as DNA, the sequence is TGTGCCAGTAGTATAGAATCCGGCAGGGTTTTATCCTACAATGAGCAGTTCTTC. This sequence encodes CASSIESGRVLSYNEQFF.